Listed here is a single T cell receptor (beta chain). Its antigen remains unidentified. These data come from a study of shared clonotypes between healthy human individuals. CD4+ cells underwent separation, giving CD45RA+ naive and CD45RA-negative memory subsets. Data came from immunoSEQ multiplex PCR; TCRdb stores just in-frame clones and leaves some out. Of 1,500,000 or so clones in the sample, around 97% are singletons; the top ten hold more than 0.9%. The CDR3 is 13 amino acids. V dropped 4 bases and J dropped 3 bases, with 10 bases sitting between them. In germline, CDR1 is MNHNS, CDR2 SASEGT. Study-level findings and limits: In having few donors, the study represented limited genetic and exposure-history diversity. Generation probability values for non-shared clonotypes were lower than those for clonotypes shared by all four donors.

Material for sequencing was naive CD4+ T cells sorted from blood. As to subset: CD45RA+ positively selected. The receptor was isolated from a man aged 30 to 45 in good health. The V and J genes are TRBV6-1 and TRBJ2-7; a possible D gene is TRBD1 (6 bases). The CDR3 loop reads CASSVKDSYEQYF. The CDR3 nucleotides are TGTGCCAGCAGTGTAAAGGACAGCTACGAGCAGTACTTC.